Listed here are 27 T cell receptor beta chains from one sample, sequenced in a study of blood T cells in healthy people across ages. Next came a second PCR, run for about 6 to 11 cycles, which used a sample-barcoded 5' primer along with a J-beta primer mix. TCRdb re-analysed the 5' RACE reads in MiXCR, keeping a single row per CDR3 protein. The sample has more than 900,000 distinct CDR3 sequences, approximately 25% seen once; the top ten hold approximately 0.71%. These data also featured in a second study, about T cells of mothers and their children.

The sample consisted of blood. The receptor source for this set is a girl aged 2-10 years in good health.

The chain joins TRBV4-3 to TRBJ1-2; maybe TRBD1 (5 bases). The CDR3 runs to 18 residues. Trimming pared 1 base from V and 0 bases from J, leaving 18 bases between. Germline V CDR1 and CDR2: LGHNA, YSLEER. CDR3 sequence (DNA): TGCGCCAGCAGCCAAGCACCAGGGACGGACCTAGCTAACTATGGCTACACCTTC. Protein product: CASSQAPGTDLANYGYTF.

The table lists this clonotype with a few counts. The rearrangement links TRBV10-3 to TRBJ2-5; D is uncertain. From germline, CDR1 is ENHRY and CDR2 SYGVKD. CDR3 length equals 12 residues. Trimming removed 3 bases from V and 1 base from J, with 3 bases in between. CDR3 coding DNA: TGTGCCATCAGTGACCCCCAAGAGACCCAGTACTTC. Residues: CAISDPQETQYF.

In its sample, this clonotype was seen a few times. The chain uses TRBV20-1 and TRBJ2-4; TRBD2 matches at 7 bases. CDR3 length equals 13 residues. The germline V gene has CDR1 DFQATT and CDR2 SNEGSKA (reference sequence). V dropped 3 bases and J dropped 6; count of bases not matched to a gene: 5. The DNA of the CDR3 is TGCAGTGCTAGGTGGCCTAGCGGAAACATTCAGTACTTC. Its protein is CSARWPSGNIQYF.

The chain uses TRBV3-1 and TRBJ2-5; 7 nucleotides match TRBD2. The trim removed 0 bases at V and 4 bases at J, leaving 8 bases unmatched. Looked up from germline, CDR1 is LGHDT and CDR2 is YNNKEL (reference sequence). The CDR3 loop spans 16 amino acids. This CDR3 reads CASSQEGLAAGETQYF. CDR3 nucleotides: TGTGCCAGCAGCCAAGAGGGGCTAGCGGCGGGAGAGACCCAGTACTTC.

This clonotype was counted at least ten times. This chain uses TRBV12-3 or TRBV12-4 with TRBJ2-1; 7 bases are a match to TRBD2. Unmatched junction bases numbered 14, after V lost 6 bases and J lost 6 bases. The CDR3 has 16 amino acids. The CDR3 nucleotides are TGTGCCAGCAGACCCCCGGGGGGAGGGCCCCGCAATGAGCAGTTCTTC. Protein sequence: CASRPPGGGPRNEQFF.

This chain joins TRBV27 and TRBJ2-1; 7 bases align to TRBD2. Trimming at V came to 6 bases and at J to 0 bases, leaving 11 bases not matched to a gene. The CDR3 extends over 17 amino acids. Germline V CDR1 and CDR2: MNHEY, SMNVEV (reference sequence). The CDR3 DNA follows: TGTGCCAGCAGCCCCGCGGGACTAAAAATCTCCTACAATGAGCAGTTCTTC. This codes for CASSPAGLKISYNEQFF.

This clonotype was seen more than once but under ten times. The gene calls are TRBV14 and TRBJ2-7, with D possibly TRBD2 on 6 matching bases. The CDR3 spans 14 residues. Germline-derived CDR1 and CDR2 are SGHDN and FVKESK. V was clipped by 2 bases and J by 9 bases, with 17 bases between them. In DNA, the CDR3 is TGTGCCAGCAGCCAAACGGGGAGGTCCCGGGGGCAGTACTTC. Its translation is CASSQTGRSRGQYF. Full variable domain (outside the CDR3, taken from reference TRBV14 and TRBJ2-7): EAGVTQFPSHSVIEKGQTVTLRCDPISGHDNLYWYRRVMGKEIKFLLHFVKESKQDESGMPNNRFLAERTGGTYSTLKVQPAELEDSGVYFCASSQTGRSRGQYFGPGTRLTVT.

This clonotype has just a few counts. The chain combines TRBV7-9 with TRBJ2-5; 9 bases match TRBD2. Per germline, CDR1 SEHNR and CDR2 FQNEAQ (reference sequence). V shed 5 bases, J shed 2 bases, and the junction held 15 bases outside the gene matches. The CDR3 extends over 18 amino acids. The CDR3 DNA follows: TGTGCCAGCAGCAAGCAACCGGGACTAGCCCTCGGGCAAGAGACCCAGTACTTC. It codes for CASSKQPGLALGQETQYF.

This clonotype was seen a few times. The V gene is TRBV28, the J gene TRBJ1-1, with no clear D. V was clipped by 1 base and J by 1 base, with 10 bases between them. The CDR3 totals 15 residues. CDR1 is MDHEN, CDR2 SYDVKM, per germline. This CDR3 reads CASSLFIGPNTEAFF. The DNA for the CDR3 is TGTGCCAGCAGTTTATTTATCGGCCCGAACACTGAAGCTTTCTTT.

The chain employs TRBV5-1 and TRBJ1-1, with 8 bases lining up with TRBD1. This CDR3 region has 19 residues. Per the germline V gene, CDR1 is SGHRS and CDR2 is YFSETQ. The ends lost 1 base at V and 1 base at J; junction bases unmatched: 15. CDR3 sequence: CASSLLVWTGWFWNTEAFF. CDR3 sequence (DNA): TGCGCCAGCAGCTTGTTGGTTTGGACAGGGTGGTTTTGGAACACTGAAGCTTTCTTT.

The V and J genes are TRBV27 and TRBJ2-2; D is undetermined. The CDR3 length is 13 residues. The V gene's germline CDR1 is MNHEY and CDR2 SMNVEV (reference sequence). The germline V and J ends were trimmed by 0 bases and 9 bases, with 8 bases remaining between them. CDR3 loop: CASSLSAARELFF. DNA of the CDR3: TGTGCCAGCAGTTTATCCGCCGCGAGGGAGCTGTTTTTT.

This clonotype has just a few counts. The chain links TRBV5-1 to TRBJ1-1, with D possibly TRBD1 on 6 matching bases. Per germline, CDR1 SGHRS and CDR2 YFSETQ. The CDR3 is 17 amino acids. Trimming pared 1 base from V and 0 bases from J, leaving 16 bases between. This chain's CDR3 is CASSLQEGDEMNTEAFF. Written as DNA, the CDR3 is TGCGCCAGCAGCTTGCAGGAGGGGGACGAGATGAACACTGAAGCTTTCTTT.

The J gene is TRBJ1-2, the V gene TRBV12-3 or TRBV12-4; D unclear. V was trimmed by 6 bases and J by 4 bases, leaving 18 bases between them. The length of the CDR3 is 15 residues. The CDR3 here is CASSPMGWSTYGYTF. The CDR3 coding sequence is TGTGCCAGCAGCCCTATGGGATGGAGCACCTATGGCTACACCTTC.

This chain joins TRBV5-1 and TRBJ2-1, with TRBD2 identical over 14 bases. Germline assignment: CDR1 SGHRS and CDR2 YFSETQ. This CDR3 is built from 17 residues. With 4 bases clipped from V and 3 bases from J, the junction kept 6 bases outside the gene matches. The CDR3 loop reads CASSLGTSGRIYNEQFF. Written as DNA, the CDR3 is TGCGCCAGCAGCCTAGGGACTAGCGGGAGAATCTACAATGAGCAGTTCTTC.

This clonotype has just one count. The chain couples TRBV29-1 to TRBJ1-4; D perhaps matches TRBD1 (6 bases). CDR1 SQVTM and CDR2 ANQGSEA come from the germline V gene. Deletions cut 5 bases from V and 3 bases from J, with 10 bases between. CDR3 length equals 13 residues. The CDR3 here is CSVTGRSNEKLFF. CDR3 DNA: TGCAGCGTTACAGGGCGTTCTAATGAAAAACTGTTTTTT.

This clonotype came up a few times. The V gene is TRBV7-9, the J gene TRBJ1-2, with D perhaps matching TRBD1 (5 bases). The V and J ends lost 0 bases and 10 bases respectively, with 15 bases between them. This CDR3 region has 14 residues. Looked up from germline, CDR1 is SEHNR and CDR2 is FQNEAQ (reference sequence). CDR3 in amino acids: CASSLANEGTSYTF. CDR3 in DNA: TGTGCCAGCAGCTTAGCGAATGAAGGGACGTCCTACACCTTC.

For this clonotype: The conserved phenylalanine or tryptophan is not found at the CDR3 terminus, so this likely reflects a read error. The genes are TRBV2 and TRBJ2-1, with a possible D match to TRBD2 (8 bases). The J call may be in error: the DNA end matches TRBJ2-5 better. The germline CDR1 and CDR2 sequences are SNHLY and FYNNEI. CDR3 length: 14 amino acids. CDR3 sequence reads: CATREGAPRETQYL. The CDR3 DNA reads as TGTGCCACTCGGGAGGGGGCGCCCCGGGAGACCCAGTACTTA.

This clonotype was counted only a few times. This chain connects TRBV29-1 to TRBJ2-4, with D possibly TRBD1 on 5 matching bases. The CDR3 is 11 residues long. CDR1 is SQVTM, CDR2 ANQGSEA, per germline. Trimming left V 0 bases short and J 10 bases short, with 7 bases between. The CDR3, as DNA: TGCAGCGTTGAAGATCAGGGAATTCAGTACTTC. Its protein is CSVEDQGIQYF.

This clonotype came up a few times. The V and J genes are TRBV9 and TRBJ1-2, with D perhaps TRBD1 (6 bases). Trimming cost V 4 bases and J 7 bases, with 17 bases left between them. The CDR3 sequence is 14 residues long. Germline-derived CDR1 and CDR2 are SGDLS and YYNGEE. The CDR3 DNA sequence: TGTGCCAGCAGCTCCCGGGACGGAGGGGGTGGCTACACCTTC. Amino acid sequence: CASSSRDGGGGYTF.

The chain uses TRBV13 and TRBJ1-2, with a tentative D call TRBD1 (6 bases). The V gene's germline CDR1 is PRHDT and CDR2 FYEKMQ (reference sequence). V was cut by 5 bases and J by 1 base, with 14 bases left in between. The CDR3 runs to 15 residues. The CDR3 DNA follows: TGTGCCAGCAGCACCGGACGGACAGATAACTATGGCTACACCTTC. The encoded protein is CASSTGRTDNYGYTF.

The V and J genes are TRBV7-9 and TRBJ1-2; D gene unclear. Germline V gene data show CDR1 as SEHNR and CDR2 as FQNEAQ (reference sequence). This CDR3 contains 13 residues. V shed 2 bases and J shed 10 bases, with 14 bases lying between them. CDR3 in amino acids: CASSLSSLIDYTF. CDR3 DNA sequence: TGTGCCAGCAGCTTAAGTAGTTTGATTGACTACACCTTC.

This clonotype has at least ten counts. The CDR3 bases are TGTGCCAGCAGTTTCGCTGGAAACTACGAGCAGTACTTC. This translates into CASSFAGNYEQYF. This sequence joins TRBV27 and TRBJ2-7; D is ambiguous. CDR3 length equals 13 residues. V lost 3 bases, J lost 3 bases, and 9 bases lay in between. Germline CDR1 is MNHEY and CDR2 is SMNVEV (reference sequence).

The rearrangement links TRBV20-1 to TRBJ2-5; D unresolved. The DNA end is more similar to TRBJ2-1, so the J call may be wrong. The germline V gene has CDR1 DFQATT and CDR2 SNEGSKA (reference sequence). The CDR3 loop spans 12 amino acids. Here the CDR3 reads CSAFPTDNEQFF. For the CDR3, the DNA is TGCAGTGCTTTCCCGACCGATAATGAGCAGTTCTTC.

This chain links TRBV6-2 or TRBV6-3 with TRBJ1-1, with TRBD1 identical over 7 bases. The CDR3 contains 14 residues. Losses at the gene ends were 5 bases for V and 5 bases for J; bases not matched to a gene: 8. The V gene's germline CDR1 is MNHEY and CDR2 SVGEGT. CDR3 in amino acids: CASSITGDVTEAFF. The CDR3 DNA follows: TGTGCCAGCAGTATAACAGGGGACGTGACTGAAGCTTTCTTT.

The rearrangement joins TRBV4-2 to TRBJ2-1; possibly TRBD1 or TRBD2 for D (6 bases each). Gene TRBJ2-7 matches the end of the DNA better, so the J call may be wrong. The CDR3 has 14 residues. Germline V gene sequence: CDR1 LGHNA, CDR2 YNFKEQ. The CDR3, as DNA: TGTGCCAGCAGCTCTCGTTTAGGGGGGAACGAGCAGTACTTC. Translation: CASSSRLGGNEQYF.

This clonotype was seen more than once but under ten times. This chain links TRBV5-5 with TRBJ2-7; D is perhaps TRBD1 or TRBD2 (5 bases each). The germline V gene has CDR1 SGHKS and CDR2 YYEKEE (reference sequence). V was shortened by 3 bases and J by 6 bases, with 7 bases between the two germline ends. The CDR3 loop spans 11 amino acids. The CDR3 nucleotides read TGTGCCAGCAGCTGGGGGACCGAGCAGTACTTC. This codes for CASSWGTEQYF.

This clonotype has just a few counts. The chain carries TRBV5-5 and TRBJ2-7; D gene uncertain. Germline V gene data show CDR1 as SGHKS and CDR2 as YYEKEE (reference sequence). V was clipped by 0 bases and J by 0 bases, with 10 bases between them. CDR3 length: 15 amino acids. In DNA, the CDR3 is TGTGCCAGCAGCTTGGACATCACGAGCTCCTACGAGCAGTACTTC. The encoded protein is CASSLDITSSYEQYF.